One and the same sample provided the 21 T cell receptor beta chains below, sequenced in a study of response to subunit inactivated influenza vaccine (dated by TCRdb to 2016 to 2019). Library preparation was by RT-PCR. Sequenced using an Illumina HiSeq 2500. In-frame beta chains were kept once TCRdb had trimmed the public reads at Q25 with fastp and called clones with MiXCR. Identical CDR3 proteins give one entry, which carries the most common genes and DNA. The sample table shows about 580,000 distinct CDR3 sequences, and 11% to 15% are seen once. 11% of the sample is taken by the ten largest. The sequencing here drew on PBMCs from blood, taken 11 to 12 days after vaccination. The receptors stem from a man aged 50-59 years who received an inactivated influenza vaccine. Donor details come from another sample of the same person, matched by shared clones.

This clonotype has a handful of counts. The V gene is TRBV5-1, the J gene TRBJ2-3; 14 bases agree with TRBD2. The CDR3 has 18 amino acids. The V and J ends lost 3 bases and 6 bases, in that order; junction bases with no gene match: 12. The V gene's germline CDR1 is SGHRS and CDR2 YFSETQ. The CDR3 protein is CASSSLGTSGGQGDTQYF. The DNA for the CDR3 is TGCGCCAGCAGCTCTCTCGGGACTAGCGGGGGTCAAGGGGATACGCAGTATTTT.

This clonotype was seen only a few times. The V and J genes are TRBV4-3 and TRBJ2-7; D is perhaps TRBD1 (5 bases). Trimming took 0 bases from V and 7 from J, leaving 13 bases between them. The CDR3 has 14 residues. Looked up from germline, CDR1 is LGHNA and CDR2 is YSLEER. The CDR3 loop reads CASSQELDKEEQYF. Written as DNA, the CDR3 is TGCGCCAGCAGCCAAGAGCTGGACAAGGAGGAGCAGTACTTC.

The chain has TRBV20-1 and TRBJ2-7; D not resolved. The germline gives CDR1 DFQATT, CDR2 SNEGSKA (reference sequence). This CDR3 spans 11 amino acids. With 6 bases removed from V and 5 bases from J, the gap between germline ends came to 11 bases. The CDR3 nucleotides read TGCAGTGCCCGGGCCGGCAACGAGCAGTACTTC. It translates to CSARAGNEQYF.

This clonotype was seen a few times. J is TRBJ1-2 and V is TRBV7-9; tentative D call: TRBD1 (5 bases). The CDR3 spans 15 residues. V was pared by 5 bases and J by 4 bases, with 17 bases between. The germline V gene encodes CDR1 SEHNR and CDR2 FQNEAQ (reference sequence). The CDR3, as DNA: TGTGCCAGCAGCCCCCAAACCCTGACAGTCTATGGCTACACCTTC. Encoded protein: CASSPQTLTVYGYTF.

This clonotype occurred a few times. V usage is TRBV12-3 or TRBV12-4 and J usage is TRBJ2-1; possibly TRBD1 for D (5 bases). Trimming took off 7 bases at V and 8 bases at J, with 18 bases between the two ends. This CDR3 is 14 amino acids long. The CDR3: CASTIFRMGHEQFF. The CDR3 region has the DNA TGTGCCAGCACCATCTTCCGAATGGGGCATGAGCAGTTCTTC.

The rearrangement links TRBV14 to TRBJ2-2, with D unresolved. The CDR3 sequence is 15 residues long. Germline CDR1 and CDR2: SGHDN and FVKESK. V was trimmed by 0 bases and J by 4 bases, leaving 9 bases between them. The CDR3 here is CASSQDRVSTGELFF. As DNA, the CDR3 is TGTGCCAGCAGCCAAGATCGGGTTAGCACCGGGGAGCTGTTTTTT.

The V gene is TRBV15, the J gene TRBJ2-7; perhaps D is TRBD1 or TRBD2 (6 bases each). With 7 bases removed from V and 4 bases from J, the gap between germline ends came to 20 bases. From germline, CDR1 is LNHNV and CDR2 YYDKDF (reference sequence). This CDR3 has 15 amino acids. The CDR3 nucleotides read TGTGCCACCACCAACAAACTAGAGGGGGGATACGAGCAGTACTTC. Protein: CATTNKLEGGYEQYF.

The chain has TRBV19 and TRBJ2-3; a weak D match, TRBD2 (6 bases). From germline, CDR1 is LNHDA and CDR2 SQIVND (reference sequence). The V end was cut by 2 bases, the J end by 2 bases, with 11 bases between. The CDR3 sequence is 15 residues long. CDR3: CASSILAVNTDTQYF. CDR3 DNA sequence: TGTGCCAGTAGTATATTAGCGGTGAACACAGATACGCAGTATTTT.

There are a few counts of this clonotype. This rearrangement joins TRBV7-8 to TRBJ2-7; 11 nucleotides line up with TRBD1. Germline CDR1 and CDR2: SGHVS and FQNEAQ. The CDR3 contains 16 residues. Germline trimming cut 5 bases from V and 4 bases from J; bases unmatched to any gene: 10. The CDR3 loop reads CASSPPDRGPGYEQYF. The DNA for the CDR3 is TGTGCCAGCAGCCCACCGGACAGGGGGCCAGGTTACGAGCAGTACTTC.

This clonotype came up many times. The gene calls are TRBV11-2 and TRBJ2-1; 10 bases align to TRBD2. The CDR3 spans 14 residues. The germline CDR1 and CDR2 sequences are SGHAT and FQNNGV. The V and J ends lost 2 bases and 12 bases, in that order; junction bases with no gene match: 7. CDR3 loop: CASSLPSGGPRQFF. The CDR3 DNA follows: TGTGCCAGCAGCTTACCTAGCGGGGGCCCCAGGCAGTTCTTC.

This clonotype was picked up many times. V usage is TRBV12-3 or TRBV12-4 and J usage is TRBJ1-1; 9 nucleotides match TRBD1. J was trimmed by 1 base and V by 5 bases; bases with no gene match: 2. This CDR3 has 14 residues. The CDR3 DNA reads TGTGCCAGCAGTCGGACAGGGGCGAACACTGAAGCTTTCTTT. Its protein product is CASSRTGANTEAFF.

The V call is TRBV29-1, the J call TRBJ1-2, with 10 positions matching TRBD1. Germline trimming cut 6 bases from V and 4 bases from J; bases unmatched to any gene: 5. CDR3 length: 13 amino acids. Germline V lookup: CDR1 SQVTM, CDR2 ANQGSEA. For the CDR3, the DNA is TGCAGCGTGGGGACAGGGGTACGCTATGGCTACACCTTC. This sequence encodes CSVGTGVRYGYTF.

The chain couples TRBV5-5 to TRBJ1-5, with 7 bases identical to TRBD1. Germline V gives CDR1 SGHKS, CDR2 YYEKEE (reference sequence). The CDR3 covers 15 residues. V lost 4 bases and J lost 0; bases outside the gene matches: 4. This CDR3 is CASSVQGYSNQPQHF. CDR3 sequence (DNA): TGTGCCAGCAGCGTACAGGGGTATAGCAATCAGCCCCAGCATTTT.

This CDR3 is CASSRGQNQPQHF. Here the CDR3 DNA reads TGTGCCAGTAGTAGGGGACAGAACCAGCCCCAGCATTTT. The rearrangement links TRBV19 to TRBJ1-5, with 7 bases identical to TRBD1. The junction had 4 bases not matched to a gene; V was cut back by 4 bases and J by 7 bases. The CDR3 length is 13 residues. The germline gives CDR1 LNHDA, CDR2 SQIVND (reference sequence).

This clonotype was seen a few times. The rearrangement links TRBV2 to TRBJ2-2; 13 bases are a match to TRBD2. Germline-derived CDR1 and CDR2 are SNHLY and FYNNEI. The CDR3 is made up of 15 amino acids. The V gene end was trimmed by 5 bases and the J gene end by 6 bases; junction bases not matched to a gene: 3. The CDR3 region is CASSQLAGGSGELFF. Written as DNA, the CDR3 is TGTGCCAGCAGTCAACTAGCGGGAGGGTCCGGGGAGCTGTTTTTT.

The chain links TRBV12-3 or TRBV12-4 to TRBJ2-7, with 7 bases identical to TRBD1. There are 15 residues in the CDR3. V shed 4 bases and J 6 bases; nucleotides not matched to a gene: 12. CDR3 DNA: TGTGCCAGCAGTTCGCAAGGGACAGCGTGGGTCGAGCAGTACTTC. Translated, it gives CASSSQGTAWVEQYF.

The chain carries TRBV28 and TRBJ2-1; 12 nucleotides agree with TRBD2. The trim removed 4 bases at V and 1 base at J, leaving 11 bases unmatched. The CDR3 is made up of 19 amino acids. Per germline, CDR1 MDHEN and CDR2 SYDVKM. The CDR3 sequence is CASSYPYGLAGRSYNEQFF. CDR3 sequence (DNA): TGTGCCAGCAGTTATCCTTACGGACTAGCGGGAAGGTCCTACAATGAGCAGTTCTTC. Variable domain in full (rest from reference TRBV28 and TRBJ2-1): DVKVTQSSRYLVKRTGEKVFLECVQDMDHENMFWYRQDPGLGLRLIYFSYDVKMKEKGDIPEGYSVSREKKERFSLILESASTNQTSMYLCASSYPYGLAGRSYNEQFFGPGTRLTVL.

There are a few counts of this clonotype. CDR3 nucleotides: TGTGCCAGCAGTCAGGGACTAGCGGCACAATCAGATACGCAGTATTTT. Amino acids: CASSQGLAAQSDTQYF. The chain uses TRBV6-2 or TRBV6-3 and TRBJ2-3; 11 nucleotides line up with TRBD2. V dropped 5 bases and J dropped 4; count of bases not matched to a gene: 8. This CDR3 contains 16 residues. Germline assignment: CDR1 MNHEY and CDR2 SVGEGT.

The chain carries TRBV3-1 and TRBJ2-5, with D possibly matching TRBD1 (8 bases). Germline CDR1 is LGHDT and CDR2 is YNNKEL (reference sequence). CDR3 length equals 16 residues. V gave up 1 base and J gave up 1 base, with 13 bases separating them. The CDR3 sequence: CASSQGGGTGQETQYF. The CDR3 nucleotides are TGTGCCAGCAGCCAAGGGGGGGGGACAGGCCAAGAGACCCAGTACTTC.

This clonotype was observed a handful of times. Here the CDR3 reads CSVGGASNTEAFF. CDR3 DNA: TGCAGCGTAGGAGGGGCTTCGAACACTGAAGCTTTCTTT. The chain employs TRBV29-1 and TRBJ1-1; TRBD1 might be the D (5 bases). This CDR3 spans 13 amino acids. The germline CDR1 and CDR2 sequences are SQVTM and ANQGSEA. V lost 6 bases to trimming and J lost 1 base, with 12 bases between them.

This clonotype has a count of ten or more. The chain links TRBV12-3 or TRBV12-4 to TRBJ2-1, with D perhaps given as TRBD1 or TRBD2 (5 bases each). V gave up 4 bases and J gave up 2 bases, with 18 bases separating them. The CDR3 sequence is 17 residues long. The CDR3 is CASSSILGTETYNEQFF. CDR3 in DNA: TGTGCCAGCAGTTCCATCTTGGGGACGGAGACCTACAATGAGCAGTTCTTC.